This TCR beta chain was captured in a study of response to subunit inactivated influenza vaccine. Study results and caveats: Few additional T cells are recruited per seasonal influenza vaccination, authors suggested.

Remarks on this clonotype: Antigen: not known.

In germline, CDR1 is SQVTM, CDR2 ANQGSEA. The CDR3 is 13 amino acids. Trimming removed 4 bases from V and 1 base from J, with 9 bases in between. In TCRdb, the RT-PCR reads were re-called with MiXCR into one record per CDR3 protein. The repertoire holds 530,000 or so distinct CDR3 sequences, with roughly 12% as singletons. The sequenced sample was PBMCs from blood, obtained on the day of vaccination. The receptor was isolated from a man aged 50-59 years who received an inactivated influenza vaccine. The chain uses TRBV29-1 and TRBJ2-3; no definite D call. CDR3 residues: CSVVDQGTDTQYF. The DNA for the CDR3 is TGCAGCGTTGTGGATCAGGGCACAGATACGCAGTATTTT.